This is a list of T cell receptor beta chains from one sample in a study of blood T cell repertoires in COVID-19. TCRdb's table, derived via immunoSEQ multiplex PCR, lists solely in-frame clones and lacks some. The data hold roughly 250,000 clones, with about 88% observed a single time. Input material: peripheral blood. Receptors were obtained from a woman in her thirties or forties who had recovered from COVID-19. Both conserved end residues are part of each CDR3. The D gene is left open where the match is weak. Some rows mark clone size as missing; the rest say once, few, many or name a class of expanded clone.

v_call	j_call	clone_size	d_call	cdr3_aa	cdr3_nt
TRBV4-3	TRBJ1-6	.	.	CASSPQDRYSPLHF	TGCGCCAGCAGCCCCCAGGATAGGTATTCACCCCTCCACTTT
TRBV10-3	TRBJ2-3	.	.	CAITERGKGTDTQYF	TGTGCCATCACCGAAAGGGGAAAGGGCACAGATACGCAGTATTTT
TRBV7-9	TRBJ1-3	.	.	CASSHPGAGNTIYF	TGTGCCAGCAGTCACCCGGGGGCTGGAAACACCATATATTTT
TRBV3-1/TRBV3-2	TRBJ1-3	.	.	CASSQVLGLGNTIYF	TGTGCCAGCAGCCAAGTACTGGGCCTTGGAAACACCATATATTTT
TRBV20-1	TRBJ1-1	.	.	CSARLGQRAFF	TGCAGTGCTAGATTAGGACAGCGGGCTTTCTTT
TRBV5-6	TRBJ2-7	.	.	CASSLTGYEQYF	TGTGCCAGCAGCTTAACAGGCTACGAGCAGTACTTC
TRBV7-3	TRBJ2-7	.	TRBD1	CASSYYTRQGVPYEQYF	TGTGCCAGCAGCTACTATACGCGACAGGGGGTCCCATACGAGCAGTACTTC
TRBV5-1	TRBJ2-7	.	.	CASSLMGLQDYEQYF	TGCGCCAGCAGCTTGATGGGGTTACAGGACTACGAGCAGTACTTC
TRBV6-5	TRBJ2-7	.	TRBD1	CASRGTGGKNEQYF	TGTGCCAGCAGGGGGACAGGGGGCAAGAACGAGCAGTACTTC
TRBV27	TRBJ1-4	.	TRBD1	CASIGTVAEKLFF	TGTGCCAGCATAGGGACAGTGGCAGAAAAACTGTTTTTT
TRBV6-5	TRBJ1-5	.	.	CATTAVGVRQPQHF	TGTGCCACCACAGCAGTGGGAGTACGGCAGCCCCAGCATTTT
TRBV5-5	TRBJ1-1	.	TRBD1	CASSWEQGARTEAFF	TGTGCCAGCAGCTGGGAACAGGGGGCGCGCACTGAAGCTTTCTTT
TRBV7-2	TRBJ1-3	.	TRBD1	CASSLPRTGAGNTIYF	TGTGCCAGCAGCTTACCGAGGACAGGGGCTGGAAACACCATATATTTT
TRBV19	TRBJ2-7	.	.	CASSRVARDSYEQYF	TGTGCCAGTAGCCGAGTCGCGAGGGACTCCTACGAGCAGTACTTC
TRBV7-2	TRBJ1-4	.	.	CASSLGTYEKLFF	TGTGCCAGCAGCTTGGGCACCTATGAAAAACTGTTTTTT
TRBV6-1	TRBJ2-7	.	.	CASSEGGYSYEQYF	TGTGCCAGCAGTGAAGGCGGATATTCCTACGAGCAGTACTTC
TRBV28	TRBJ1-4	.	TRBD1	CASSLYRGGLNEKLFF	TGTGCCAGCAGTTTGTACAGGGGAGGCTTAAATGAAAAACTGTTTTTT
TRBV7-2	TRBJ2-7	.	.	CASTHGGSYEQYF	TGTGCCTCGACCCATGGGGGGAGCTACGAGCAGTACTTC
TRBV2	TRBJ1-3	.	.	CASGLVGNTIYF	TGTGCCAGCGGCCTGGTCGGAAACACCATATATTTT
TRBV7-9	TRBJ2-3	.	TRBD2	CASSQGTSGNTDTQYF	TGTGCCAGCAGCCAAGGGACTAGCGGAAACACAGATACGCAGTATTTT
TRBV15	TRBJ2-1	.	.	CATSRDFGGGGHNEQFF	TGTGCCACCAGCAGAGATTTCGGAGGGGGAGGGCACAATGAGCAGTTCTTC
TRBV7-9	TRBJ2-1	.	TRBD2	CASSPRLAGTLSNEQFF	TGTGCCAGCAGCCCCAGACTAGCGGGGACCCTCTCCAATGAGCAGTTCTTC
TRBV7-2	TRBJ2-1	.	TRBD1	CASSYQSGQGYNEQFF	TGTGCCAGCAGCTATCAATCGGGACAGGGCTACAATGAGCAGTTCTTC
TRBV19	TRBJ2-7	.	TRBD1	CASSSRDRAYEQYF	TGTGCCAGTAGTTCTAGGGACAGAGCCTACGAGCAGTACTTC
TRBV2	TRBJ2-7	.	TRBD1	CASRDRGMTYEQYF	TGTGCCAGCAGAGACAGGGGGATGACCTACGAGCAGTACTTC
TRBV3-1/TRBV3-2	TRBJ2-7	.	.	CASSQDHLVLGQGYEQYF	TGTGCCAGCAGCCAAGATCATCTAGTACTGGGGCAAGGTTACGAGCAGTACTTC
TRBV27	TRBJ2-1	once	TRBD2	CASSGVSGMQNNEQFF	TGTGCCAGCAGTGGGGTCAGCGGGATGCAGAACAATGAGCAGTTCTTC
TRBV5-5	TRBJ1-5	.	.	CASSTGSNQPQHF	TGTGCCAGCAGCACAGGGAGCAATCAGCCCCAGCATTTT
TRBV19	TRBJ2-3	.	.	CASSTPTTGGTDTQYF	TGTGCCAGTAGTACTCCCACGACAGGCGGCACAGATACGCAGTATTTT